This TCR beta chain comes out of a study of blood T cells in healthy people across ages (dated by TCRdb to the mid-2010s). About the study as a whole: In model experiments, template switching captured roughly one uniquely barcoded TCR beta cDNA molecule for every two T cells. Four age groups were formed from the donors: young (average roughly 15 years), middle-aged (just under 40), aged (around 68) and long-lived (roughly 81). Donors of different ages were randomly distributed across sequencing lanes to avoid experimental bias. The study measured age-related changes in TCR beta repertoire diversity using deep sequencing normalized with unique cDNA molecular identifiers. The study analyzed two additional independent replicas of 1 million unique cDNA reads from the same blood draw for two donors, one aged 18 to 29 and one aged 80 or older. The full study reports these points: Conclusive comparison of naive and antigen-experienced compartments was prevented by the profiling of bulk unsorted PBMCs. Estimates of total diversity from one million sequenced T cells were regarded as lower bounds and underestimates. Compared with the aged group, the long-lived group had more naive CD4+ T cells, fewer expanded clones and increased TCR diversity, a pattern suggesting age selection. Observed TCR beta diversity per million T cells fell roughly linearly with age, and a significant reduction was already apparent by age roughly 40. Because donor CMV infection status was unknown, age-related changes in expanded clonotypes were potentially confounded. The percentage of naive T cells measured by flow cytometry correlated strongly with observed TCR beta diversity.

V loses 0 bases, J loses 7 bases, and the germline ends lie 12 bases apart. The germline V gene (reference sequence) sets CDR1 to DFQATT and CDR2 to SNEGSKA. The CDR3 runs 14 amino acids, cysteine and phenylalanine included. The read is trimmed to its CDR3 DNA, 42 bases read in frame from base 1. The donors were roughly 39 Caucasian individuals from Russia, aged about 6 to 95 years, who were systemically healthy. Approximately 11 milliliters of peripheral blood were drawn from each donor into EDTA-treated Vacutainer tubes. Ficoll-Paque density-gradient centrifugation was used to isolate PBMCs, with at least 7 million obtained per sample. Total RNA was extracted from PBMCs with Trizol reagent, with at least 6 micrograms obtained per sample. For every donor, an aliquot of PBMCs went through flow cytometry to measure the percentages of naive CD45RAhigh/CD27high T cells. This clonotype was recorded a few times. Its antigen is still unknown. No qualities accompany the bases; no much larger clone lies one base away.

The library relied on 5' RACE. The instrument was an Illumina HiSeq 2500. The second PCR ran for about 7 to 11 cycles and used a J-beta primer mix along with a sample-barcoded 5' primer. Each TCR beta cDNA molecule received a unique molecular identifier from a template-switch 5' adaptor carrying 12 random nucleotides. At least 2.5 million CDR3-containing paired-end reads were obtained from each sample. First-strand cDNA synthesis was performed from all RNA using the Mint cDNA synthesis kit, with priming by a TRBC-specific oligonucleotide. After uracil-DNA glycosylase treatment, a first 18-cycle PCR used universal primers M1SS and BC2_uni_R on all cDNA. In the paper's pipeline: Each sample was normalized by randomly selecting 1 million high-quality reads, each carrying a distinct molecular identifier. Reads sharing molecular identifiers were discarded rather than binned into consensus sequences. CDR3 identification, clonotype clustering and error correction used MiTCR with a Q25 quality threshold and the strictest error-elimination algorithm. A nonparametric unseen species model using Euler transformation provided a lower-bound estimate of total TCR beta diversity. TCRdb itself trimmed the public reads at Q25 with fastp, ran MiXCR and retained productive beta chains. Records with the same CDR3 protein are collapsed into one entry carrying the most frequent genes and DNA. The authors' filters were not applied to this entry. Recorded for this sample are about 630,000 distinct CDR3 sequences; approximately 21% of them occurred a single time. The ten largest clones capture roughly 3.7% of the sample.

This sequence was found in a man between 65 and 79 years old in good health. The sample was blood. The V and J genes are TRBV20-1 and TRBJ2-2, with the D gene call left open. The CDR3 has the sequence CSARDQPHGGELFF. The nucleotide sequence reads TGCAGTGCTAGAGATCAACCTCACGGCGGGGAGCTGTTTTTT.